Shown below are 4 T cell receptor beta chains from a single sample sequenced in a study of blood T cell repertoires in COVID-19. Here immunoSEQ multiplex PCR was the method, and the copy in TCRdb shows in-frame clones only, minus some. The sample has some 260,000 clones, approximately 80% seen once; the top ten hold nearly 5%. Sequenced: peripheral blood. These receptors originate from a woman of 80 years or more with active or convalescent COVID-19.

This rearrangement joins TRBV27 to TRBJ1-5; 8 nucleotides align to TRBD1. The germline V gene encodes CDR1 MNHEY and CDR2 SMNVEV (reference sequence). This CDR3 spans 14 amino acids. With 6 bases clipped from V and 6 bases from J, the junction kept 7 bases outside the gene matches. The CDR3: CASSRTGGTQPQHF. The CDR3 nucleotides are TGTGCCAGCAGCCGTACAGGGGGAACTCAGCCCCAGCATTTT.

This chain links TRBV19 with TRBJ2-6; weak D call: TRBD1 (7 bases). Germline V CDR1 and CDR2: LNHDA, SQIVND (reference sequence). The CDR3 loop spans 15 amino acids. The ends were cut back, 6 bases at V and 2 bases at J, with 11 bases in the middle. The CDR3 bases are TGTGCCAGTAGGCAGGGGGAGGCTGGGGCCAACGTCCTGACTTTC. This encodes CASRQGEAGANVLTF.

The chain links TRBV29-1 to TRBJ2-3; the match to TRBD1 covers 8 bases. V trimming: 4 bases; J trimming: 4 bases; junction bases outside the gene matches: 7. Germline V lookup: CDR1 SQVTM, CDR2 ANQGSEA. The CDR3 spans 14 residues. The CDR3 reads CSVAHRTGPDTQYF. CDR3 DNA: TGCAGCGTTGCTCACCGGACAGGGCCAGATACGCAGTATTTT.

This chain connects TRBV30 to TRBJ2-3; D remains ambiguous. This CDR3 spans 14 amino acids. Germline CDR1 and CDR2: GTSNPN and SVGIG (reference sequence). V lost 4 bases to trimming and J lost 0 bases, with 11 bases between them. The CDR3 region is CAWNADGSTDTQYF. DNA for the CDR3: TGTGCCTGGAACGCCGACGGGAGCACAGATACGCAGTATTTT.